This is a list of T cell receptor beta chains from one sample in a study of beta chain features in type 1 diabetes. The protocol was immunoSEQ multiplex PCR, while the TCRdb copy is restricted to in-frame clones and leaves out a portion. The table shows 300,000 to 400,000 clones, with 8.5% to 10% occurring only once. Sequenced material: central memory CD4+ T cells from blood. These receptor sequences come from a man aged 25 to 40 with type 1 diabetes. The conserved cysteine and the conserved F or W are not part of the CDR3 here. Each record gives: CDR3 length, V gene, D gene, J gene, CDR3 protein. The D gene is left open where the match is weak.

16	TRBV5-5	TRBD2	TRBJ2-1	ASSSVAGGSLTYNEQF
13	TRBV11-3	NA	TRBJ2-2	ASTNGGFNTGELF
14	TRBV4-1	NA	TRBJ2-1	ASSQDRASSYNEQF
11	TRBV7-9	TRBD1	TRBJ1-2	ASSRQGVYGYT
11	TRBV7-2	NA	TRBJ1-5	ASSFIRYQPQH
13	TRBV28	TRBD1	TRBJ1-5	ASRPGQGSNQPQH
17	TRBV21-1	NA	TRBJ2-3	ASSKVSLVEDRSTDTQY
11	TRBV28	NA	TRBJ1-1	ASSLGGSTEAF
11	TRBV5-4	NA	TRBJ1-4	ASTRDLNEKLF
13	TRBV28	NA	TRBJ1-4	ASSPFSPTNEKLF
8	TRBV6-5	NA	TRBJ1-2	ASRHEVYT
12	TRBV19	NA	TRBJ2-1	ASSIARLLDEQF
9	TRBV29-1	NA	TRBJ2-3	SAQGGDTQY
12	TRBV6-6	TRBD1	TRBJ1-2	ASSYSDREAGYT
13	TRBV6-5	TRBD1	TRBJ2-1	ASSKPGQGIYEQF
11	TRBV7-3	NA	TRBJ2-7	ASSLTTDYEQY
12	TRBV7-2	TRBD2	TRBJ2-1	ASSRPGLAPDPF
12	TRBV18	NA	TRBJ2-5	ASSPSGRQETQY
11	TRBV9	NA	TRBJ2-1	ASSVGVENEQF
10	TRBV28	NA	TRBJ2-7	ASSLPVYEQY
13	TRBV28	TRBD1	TRBJ2-1	ASSSLGQANNEQF
13	TRBV4-3	NA	TRBJ2-7	ASSQEARISYEQY
12	TRBV18	NA	TRBJ2-7	ASSPPSSPYEQY
10	TRBV29-1	TRBD1	TRBJ2-5	SLGQIQETQY
14	TRBV28	NA	TRBJ2-3	ASSKRVVGPTDTQY
11	TRBV5-4	NA	TRBJ1-1	ASSLDRNTEAF
12	TRBV14	NA	TRBJ1-5	ASSGVVRDQPQH
13	TRBV11-2	NA	TRBJ2-7	ASSFSVSRAYEQY
13	TRBV28	TRBD1	TRBJ2-7	ASSGSEQGQCEQY
14	TRBV5-4	TRBD2	TRBJ2-1	ASSLATSGRANEQF